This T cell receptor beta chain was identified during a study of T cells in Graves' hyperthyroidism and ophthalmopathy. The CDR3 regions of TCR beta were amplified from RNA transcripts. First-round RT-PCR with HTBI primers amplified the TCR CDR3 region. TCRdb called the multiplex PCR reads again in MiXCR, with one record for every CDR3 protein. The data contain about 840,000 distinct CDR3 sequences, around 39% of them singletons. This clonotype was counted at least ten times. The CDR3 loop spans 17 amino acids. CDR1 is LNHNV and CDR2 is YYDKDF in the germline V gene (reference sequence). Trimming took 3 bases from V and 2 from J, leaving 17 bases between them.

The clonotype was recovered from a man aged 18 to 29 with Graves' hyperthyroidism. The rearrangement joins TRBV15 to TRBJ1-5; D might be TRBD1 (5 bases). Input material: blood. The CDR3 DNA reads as TGTGCCACCAGCAGTCCCTATCGGGGCGACGGCAATCAGCCCCAGCATTTT. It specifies CATSSPYRGDGNQPQHF.